This T cell receptor (beta chain) was recorded in a study of OX40 agonist ivuxolimab in advanced cancers. Study-wide background: A male proportion of 82.7% was recorded, with mean age approximately 57 years and range roughly 23 to 79.

Findings of the study overall: At 0.1 to 3.0 mg/kg and by week 6, CD4+ and CD8+ T cells in the blood had expanded clonally.

Generated by immunoSEQ multiplex PCR, the TCRdb table keeps only in-frame clones and is missing some. The sample has just over 90,000 clones, 94% seen once. The germline V and J ends were trimmed by 3 bases and 2 bases, with 8 bases remaining between them. Germline V gene lookup returns CDR1 SGHDT and CDR2 YYEEEE. This CDR3 spans 14 amino acids. A single count supports this clone. Its antigen is unidentified. Sequenced material: CD4+ or CD8+ T cells sorted from blood, taken in a trial of the OX40 agonist ivuxolimab. This sequence was found in an adult with an advanced solid tumor such as melanoma, head and neck, liver or kidney cancer. The V call is TRBV5-6, the J call TRBJ1-4; D is undetermined. The CDR3 bases are TGTGCCAGCAGCTCAGGAGGGACTAATGAAAAACTGTTTTTT. Its protein product is CASSSGGTNEKLFF.